This T cell receptor beta chain was obtained from a study of T-cell reconstitution after alpha-beta-depleted transplantation in children. Findings and caveats of the study: At the one-year point after transplant, T-cell counts and TCRbeta diversity were found to come mostly from T cells that had been newly produced.

This clonotype has only a few counts. No antigen is known for it. With 5 bases removed from V and 5 bases from J, the gap between germline ends came to 13 bases. The CDR3 extends over 13 amino acids. The germline V gene has CDR1 SQVTM and CDR2 ANQGSEA. The library targeted TCRbeta and was prepared with unique molecular identifiers. One entry per CDR3 protein, called by TCRdb with MiXCR from the PCR reads. Found here are 580,000 or so distinct CDR3 sequences, under 30% of them singletons; the top ten hold 13% to 15%. The source of this sequence is a boy in the first two years of life who had a stem cell transplant for acute myeloid leukemia, so the T cells may come from the graft donor. The V gene is TRBV29-1, the J gene TRBJ2-1, with D perhaps being TRBD1 or TRBD2 (6 bases each). Here the sequenced sample was PBMCs, mostly from graft donor cells, taken 360 days after TCRalphabeta/CD19-depleted stem cell transplant. CDR3 sequence reads: CSVYGGRNNEQFF. CDR3 nucleotide sequence: TGCAGCGTTTATGGGGGGCGCAACAATGAGCAGTTCTTC.